The next 22 T cell receptor beta chains were all read from a single sample in a study of blood T cell repertoires in COVID-19. Measured with immunoSEQ multiplex PCR; TCRdb has only the in-frame clones, and not every one. Found here are 140,000 or so clones, over 65% of them singletons; the top ten hold 16%. Sequenced sample: peripheral blood. The receptors originated from a man aged 50 to 59 with acute or convalescent COVID-19.

The V and J genes are TRBV19 and TRBJ1-3, with a possible D match to TRBD1 (5 bases). This CDR3 is 14 amino acids long. Looked up from germline, CDR1 is LNHDA and CDR2 is SQIVND (reference sequence). Trimming pared 10 bases from V and 4 bases from J, leaving 17 bases between. The CDR3 coding sequence is TGTGCCACCCATCGGAGGGGAGGAGGAAACACCATATATTTT. Protein product: CATHRRGGGNTIYF.

The J gene is TRBJ1-6, the V gene TRBV2; no clear D. V lost 6 bases, J lost 10 bases, and 22 bases lay in between. CDR3 length equals 16 residues. Germline assignment: CDR1 SNHLY and CDR2 FYNNEI. The CDR3 nucleotides read TGTGCCAGCAGACGCCTAGCGCTCGGATTTCCCTCACCCCTCCACTTT. Translating gives CASRRLALGFPSPLHF. The full variable domain, rest sourced from reference TRBV2 and TRBJ1-6, is EPEVTQTPSHQVTQMGQEVILRCVPISNHLYFYWYRQILGQKVEFLVSFYNNEISEKSEIFDDQFSVERPDGSNFTLKIRSTKLEDSAMYFCASRRLALGFPSPLHFGNGTRLTVT.

The rearrangement joins TRBV5-6 to TRBJ1-5; tentative D call: TRBD1 (5 bases). The CDR3 runs 15 residues. CDR1 is SGHDT, CDR2 YYEEEE, per germline. The ends were cut back, 4 bases at V and 4 bases at J, with 15 bases in the middle. CDR3 in DNA: TGTGCCAGCAGCAAGATCAGGGAATGGAATCAGCCCCAGCATTTT. This encodes CASSKIREWNQPQHF. The entire variable domain, with the rest obtained from reference TRBV5-6 and TRBJ1-5, is as follows: DAGVTQSPTHLIKTRGQQVTLRCSPKSGHDTVSWYQQALGQGPQFIFQYYEEEERQRGNFPDRFSGHQFPNYSSELNVNALLLGDSALYLCASSKIREWNQPQHFGDGTRLSIL.

This chain connects TRBV10-3 to TRBJ1-2; TRBD1 agrees at 7 bases. The CDR3 contains 11 residues. The V and J ends lost 5 bases and 8 bases, in that order; junction bases with no gene match: 2. CDR1 is ENHRY and CDR2 is SYGVKD in the germline V gene. This CDR3 is CAISTGDGYTF. In DNA form, the CDR3 reads TGTGCCATCAGTACAGGGGACGGCTACACCTTC.

The V gene is TRBV6-1, the J gene TRBJ1-6; no clear D. Germline V gene data show CDR1 as MNHNS and CDR2 as SASEGT. The germline V and J ends were trimmed by 4 bases and 18 bases, with 37 bases remaining between them. The CDR3 spans 19 residues. CDR3 bases: TGTGCCAGCAGTGGAAGATGGGTGGGTAAGGAGGCCCATCCCCACTTTCCCCACTTT. It yields the protein CASSGRWVGKEAHPHFPHF.

The J gene is TRBJ2-2, the V gene TRBV7-8; 9 bases map to TRBD1. CDR1 SGHVS and CDR2 FQNEAQ come from the germline V gene. Unmatched junction bases numbered 14, after V lost 5 bases and J lost 4 bases. The CDR3 runs 18 residues. The CDR3 region has the DNA TGTGCCAGCAGCCCCTCGACAGGGGGGTTTTCGGTCACCGGGGAGCTGTTTTTT. Protein sequence: CASSPSTGGFSVTGELFF.

The chain is built from TRBV18 and TRBJ2-2, with D possibly being TRBD1 (6 bases). V lost 4 bases to trimming and J lost 1 base, with 13 bases between them. Looked up from germline, CDR1 is KGHSH and CDR2 is LQKENI. The CDR3 has 16 residues. The CDR3: CASSQPTGVNTGELFF. The CDR3 bases are TGTGCCAGCTCACAACCGACAGGCGTGAACACCGGGGAGCTGTTTTTT.

The rearrangement links TRBV9 to TRBJ1-6; a possible D gene is TRBD1 (6 bases). This CDR3 contains 14 residues. The germline V gene encodes CDR1 SGDLS and CDR2 YYNGEE. V was pared by 6 bases and J by 5 bases, with 12 bases between. CDR3 residues: CASNPQGDNSPLHF. The CDR3 DNA sequence: TGTGCCAGCAACCCACAGGGAGATAATTCACCCCTCCACTTT.

The chain joins TRBV24-1 to TRBJ2-3, with 8 positions matching TRBD2. The CDR3 contains 15 residues. Germline V gene lookup returns CDR1 KGHDR and CDR2 SFDVKD. V shed 4 bases and J 4 bases; nucleotides not matched to a gene: 6. The CDR3 spells CATSDPGGQSDTQYF. In DNA, the CDR3 is TGTGCCACCAGTGACCCGGGGGGGCAGTCAGATACGCAGTATTTT.

The CDR3 nucleotides read TGTGCCAGCAGCCAAGAGGGGGACACTGAAGCTTTCTTT. It specifies CASSQEGDTEAFF. The J gene is TRBJ1-1, the V gene TRBV11-3; a possible D gene is TRBD1 (6 bases). Looked up from germline, CDR1 is SGHNT and CDR2 is YENEEA. The length of the CDR3 is 13 residues. V gave up 5 bases and J gave up 3 bases, with 10 bases separating them.

The V gene is TRBV27, the J gene TRBJ1-1; 7 bases are shared with TRBD1. The CDR3 spans 15 residues. V was clipped by 2 bases and J by 4 bases; unmatched bases: 7. CDR1 is MNHEY, CDR2 SMNVEV, per germline (reference sequence). The CDR3 DNA is TGTGCCAGCAGTTTAAGAGAGGGGGCGAGCACTGAAGCTTTCTTT. This gives the protein CASSLREGASTEAFF.

In this sample, this clone turned up a few times. The chain carries TRBV19 and TRBJ1-1, with D perhaps matching TRBD1 (5 bases). Germline CDR1 is LNHDA and CDR2 is SQIVND (reference sequence). Trimming shortened V by 5 bases and J by 0 bases, and 10 bases separated the two germline ends. The CDR3 has 14 amino acids. CDR3 coding DNA: TGTGCCAGTAGTGGGGAGGGACTGAACACTGAAGCTTTCTTT. Residues: CASSGEGLNTEAFF.

The chain recombines TRBV5-1 with TRBJ2-1, with 8 bases matching TRBD2. CDR1 SGHRS and CDR2 YFSETQ come from the germline V gene. The trim removed 0 bases at V and 8 bases at J, leaving 1 base unmatched. This CDR3 has 13 amino acids. The CDR3 DNA reads TGCGCCAGCAGCTTGGCCGGGAGGGATGAGCAGTTCTTC. The encoded protein is CASSLAGRDEQFF. Complete variable domain (other parts from reference TRBV5-1 and TRBJ2-1): KAGVTQTPRYLIKTRGQQVTLSCSPISGHRSVSWYQQTPGQGLQFLFEYFSETQRNKGNFPGRFSGRQFSNSRSEMNVSTLELGDSALYLCASSLAGRDEQFFGPGTRLTVL.

This clone appeared once. The V gene is TRBV5-1, the J gene TRBJ2-3, with D uncertain. The CDR3 length is 15 residues. In germline, CDR1 is SGHRS, CDR2 YFSETQ. Trimming removed 4 bases at V and 9 bases at J, with 21 bases between. In nucleotides, the CDR3 is TGCGCCAGCAGCGCCCAGACACCAGGCTCCGTAACGCAGTATTTT. The encoded protein is CASSAQTPGSVTQYF.

J is TRBJ2-5 and V is TRBV2; the D gene is possibly TRBD2 (5 bases). The CDR3 contains 15 residues. The V end lost 6 bases, the J end lost 2 bases, and 16 bases lay between the germline ends. Germline loops: CDR1 SNHLY, CDR2 FYNNEI. CDR3 region: CASRRARAAQETQYF. Here the CDR3 DNA reads TGTGCCAGCAGGCGGGCGAGAGCCGCTCAAGAGACCCAGTACTTC. The variable domain in full, completed from reference TRBV2 and TRBJ2-5, reads EPEVTQTPSHQVTQMGQEVILRCVPISNHLYFYWYRQILGQKVEFLVSFYNNEISEKSEIFDDQFSVERPDGSNFTLKIRSTKLEDSAMYFCASRRARAAQETQYFGPGTRLLVL.

This clone has only a few counts. The chain carries TRBV4-2 and TRBJ2-1, with TRBD1 identical over 7 bases. With V trimmed by 2 bases and J by 5 bases, 6 bases remained unmatched. This CDR3 is built from 15 residues. The germline V gene has CDR1 LGHNA and CDR2 YNFKEQ. CDR3 amino acids: CASSQTRDSHNEQFF. In DNA, the CDR3 is TGTGCCAGCAGCCAAACCCGGGACAGCCACAATGAGCAGTTCTTC.

This clone was counted only a few times. The chain has TRBV6-2 or TRBV6-3 and TRBJ1-5; D not resolved. In germline, CDR1 is MNHEY, CDR2 SVGEGT. This CDR3 region has 11 residues. The V gene lost 2 bases and the J gene lost 9 bases, with 5 bases spanning the gap. CDR3 loop: CASSYGGPQHF. DNA for the CDR3: TGTGCCAGCAGTTACGGCGGGCCCCAGCATTTT.

The rearrangement joins TRBV5-6 to TRBJ1-2; TRBD1 aligns across 8 bases. With 0 bases clipped from V and 3 bases from J, the junction kept 4 bases outside the gene matches. CDR1 SGHDT and CDR2 YYEEEE come from the germline V gene. The CDR3 spans 15 residues. CDR3 sequence: CASSLALDRDYGYTF. Written as DNA, the CDR3 is TGTGCCAGCAGCTTGGCATTGGACAGGGACTATGGCTACACCTTC.

The DNA of the CDR3 is TGCAGCGTGGTACAGGGAAGAGATCAGCCCCAGCATTTT. Its translation is CSVVQGRDQPQHF. The chain uses TRBV29-1 and TRBJ1-5, with D possibly TRBD1 on 6 matching bases. The germline V gene encodes CDR1 SQVTM and CDR2 ANQGSEA. Trimming removed 6 bases at V and 5 bases at J, with 14 bases between. The CDR3 runs 13 residues.

This clone was seen only once. J is TRBJ1-1 and V is TRBV9; D is ambiguous. There are 17 residues in the CDR3. Germline V gene data show CDR1 as SGDLS and CDR2 as YYNGEE. The germline V and J ends were trimmed by 3 bases and 4 bases, with 22 bases remaining between them. The CDR3 sequence: CASSAERPGESPTEAFF. The DNA for the CDR3 is TGTGCCAGCAGCGCGGAGAGGCCCGGGGAAAGCCCCACTGAAGCTTTCTTT.

This clone was recorded only once. The CDR3 nucleotides are TGTGCCAGCAGTAGGTACAGGGTTGTCAATTCACCCCTCCACTTT. Encoded protein: CASSRYRVVNSPLHF. The chain has TRBV6-5 and TRBJ1-6, with D possibly being TRBD1 (6 bases). The germline V and J ends were trimmed by 5 bases and 7 bases, with 15 bases remaining between them. CDR1 MNHEY and CDR2 SVGAGI come from the germline V gene. This CDR3 region has 15 residues.

V and J are TRBV27 and TRBJ2-1; D perhaps matches TRBD2 (6 bases). Germline CDR1 and CDR2: MNHEY and SMNVEV (reference sequence). Trimming stripped 3 bases from V and 1 base from J, with 22 bases between. This CDR3 has 19 residues. The CDR3 nucleotides are TGTGCCAGCAGTTTCCGAACTGTACGATGGGGGACTTCCTACAATGAGCAGTTCTTC. This gives the protein CASSFRTVRWGTSYNEQFF.